This T cell receptor (beta chain) was captured in a study of cytomegalovirus exposure and HLA in healthy donors. The study's findings and limits: A few CMV-associated chains proved CMV antigen-specific in vitro. Several V segments, TRBV6-2 and TRBV6-3 among them, could not be told apart and were dropped. An observed cluster of highly shared sequence variants was recorded as a likely sequencing artifact. Researchers had no immune exposure information except CMV serostatus available.

V trimming: 2 bases; J trimming: 7 bases; junction bases outside the gene matches: 11. The CDR3 runs 15 residues. Per germline, CDR1 SGHAT and CDR2 FQDESV (reference sequence). About this clone: What it recognizes is unknown.

60 Vbeta and 13 Jbeta primers were used in PCR. Assay: immunoSEQ multiplex PCR; the TCRdb copy retains only in-frame clones and omits some. Here the sample spans around 150,000 clones, about 80% being singletons. The specimen sequenced was PBMCs. The clonotype comes from a man aged 35 to 55 in good health and CMV-seronegative. The V gene is TRBV11-1, the J gene TRBJ2-7, with 7 bases identical to TRBD1. The DNA for the CDR3 is TGTGCCAGCAGCTTATATAACAGGGGATCGGAGGAGCAGTACTTC. Translating it yields CASSLYNRGSEEQYF.